This record looks at one TCR beta chain sequence and its context. The antigen is unknown. The data derive from a study of neurological immune-mediated disorders. As for the cDNA, it was generated by 5'RACE with 10-nucleotide random UMIs. TCRdb used MiXCR to reprocess the 5' RACE reads, holding one entry per CDR3 protein. Counted here are 30,000 to 35,000 distinct CDR3 sequences, 20% to 25% occurring once; the ten biggest clones make up less than 35%. This CDR3 spans 14 amino acids. The trim removed 4 bases at V and 7 bases at J, leaving 6 bases unmatched. CDR1 is SGHRS and CDR2 is YFSETQ in the germline V gene. General observations from the study: TCR clonal expansion peaked in HTLV-1-associated myelopathy patients and was lowest in multiple sclerosis patients. The study found no CDR3 amino acid sequences shared by expanded clones across subjects, suggesting private repertoires in all groups.

The chain recombines TRBV5-1 with TRBJ1-2; 11 bases agree with TRBD1. This sequence was found in a man aged 50 to 60 with HTLV-1-associated myelopathy (HAM/TSP). Input material: CD4+ T cells from blood. The CDR3 sequence: CASSPGQGAVGYTF. The CDR3 bases are TGCGCCAGCAGCCCAGGACAGGGGGCGGTTGGCTACACCTTC.